This passage covers 16 T cell receptor beta chains from one sample sequenced in a study of Graves' ophthalmopathy and Graves' hyperthyroidism. CDR3 regions of TCR beta were amplified from RNA transcripts. The first round was an RT-PCR with HTBI primers, and the second round was a multiplex PCR. TCRdb re-called the multiplex PCR reads through MiXCR, storing one row per CDR3 protein. The data contain about 740,000 distinct CDR3 sequences, 40% of them singletons. Material: peripheral blood. The receptors originated from an adult man with Graves' ophthalmopathy.

V is TRBV10-3 and J is TRBJ2-2; D is perhaps TRBD2 (5 bases). The germline CDR1 and CDR2 sequences are ENHRY and SYGVKD. The germline V and J ends were trimmed by 10 bases and 2 bases, with 17 bases remaining between them. This CDR3 spans 15 amino acids. In DNA, the CDR3 is TGTGCCAGCAAGTCCGAGCGGAGTAACACCGGGGAGCTGTTTTTT. Its translation: CASKSERSNTGELFF.

This clonotype was observed a handful of times. The rearrangement links TRBV5-4 to TRBJ1-1; 7 bases match TRBD1. This CDR3 contains 17 residues. The germline CDR1 and CDR2 sequences are SGHNT and YYREEE (reference sequence). The J segment lost 3 bases and the V segment lost 0 bases, leaving 11 bases of the junction unmatched. The chain's CDR3 is CASSLATGTVSDTEAFF. The CDR3 coding sequence is TGTGCCAGCAGCTTGGCGACAGGGACAGTCTCGGACACTGAAGCTTTCTTT.

The sample holds many counts of this clonotype. The V call is TRBV2, the J call TRBJ2-7; no clear D. Germline V gene data show CDR1 as SNHLY and CDR2 as FYNNEI. V lost 4 bases and J 4 bases, leaving 8 bases between the germline ends. The CDR3 has 12 residues. The CDR3 loop reads CASSVVPYEQYF. The CDR3 DNA is TGTGCCAGCAGTGTGGTCCCTTACGAGCAGTACTTC.

This clonotype was counted only a few times. CDR3 sequence reads: CASSQPQTGDRYTF. In DNA form, the CDR3 reads TGTGCCAGCAGCCAGCCCCAGACAGGGGATCGCTACACCTTC. The chain links TRBV7-9 to TRBJ1-2; 8 nucleotides agree with TRBD1. CDR1 SEHNR and CDR2 FQNEAQ come from the germline V gene (reference sequence). Losses at the gene ends were 5 bases for V and 9 bases for J; bases not matched to a gene: 11. The CDR3 has 14 residues.

The V and J genes are TRBV10-2 and TRBJ1-4, with TRBD1 matching 7 bases. Germline CDR1 is WSHSY and CDR2 is SAAADI. This CDR3 contains 15 residues. The junction had 3 bases not matched to a gene; V was cut back by 0 bases and J by 5 bases. Here the CDR3 reads CASSESAQGNEKLFF. The CDR3 coding sequence is TGCGCCAGCAGTGAGTCGGCACAGGGGAATGAAAAACTGTTTTTT.

The chain links TRBV7-9 to TRBJ2-7; D is perhaps TRBD2 (6 bases). Germline CDR1 SEHNR, CDR2 FQNEAQ (reference sequence). V was pared by 2 bases and J by 3 bases, with 11 bases between. The CDR3 spans 14 residues. In DNA, the CDR3 is TGTGCCAGCAGCTTATCATGGGGGGTCTACGAGCAGTACTTC. Translated, it gives CASSLSWGVYEQYF.

The chain is built from TRBV20-1 and TRBJ2-7, with D hard to call. V was pared by 4 bases and J by 1 base, with 8 bases between. Germline-derived CDR1 and CDR2 are DFQATT and SNEGSKA (reference sequence). The CDR3 contains 12 residues. The CDR3 loop reads CSANTGSYEQYF. The CDR3 region has the DNA TGCAGTGCTAATACCGGATCCTACGAGCAGTACTTC.

This clonotype was counted a few times. The genes are TRBV7-9 and TRBJ1-4; D remains unclear. V dropped 1 base and J dropped 6 bases, with 21 bases sitting between them. The CDR3 runs to 18 residues. Per the germline V gene, CDR1 is SEHNR and CDR2 is FQNEAQ (reference sequence). CDR3 sequence: CASSLVRAAERFYEKLFF. The CDR3 DNA follows: TGTGCCAGCAGCTTAGTTCGGGCAGCCGAACGGTTTTATGAAAAACTGTTTTTT.

This clonotype has just one count. This rearrangement joins TRBV20-1 to TRBJ1-1; the match to TRBD1 covers 8 bases. V gave up 4 bases and J gave up 5 bases; unmatched junction bases: 12. CDR1 DFQATT and CDR2 SNEGSKA come from the germline V gene (reference sequence). The length of the CDR3 is 15 residues. The CDR3 here is CSATEVAGGETEAFF. Here the CDR3 DNA reads TGCAGTGCTACCGAGGTGGCAGGGGGCGAGACTGAAGCTTTCTTT.

The sample holds many counts of this clonotype. V and J are TRBV7-9 and TRBJ1-6; D call uncertain. Trimming took off 0 bases at V and 10 bases at J, with 7 bases between the two ends. CDR1 SEHNR and CDR2 FQNEAQ come from the germline V gene (reference sequence). This CDR3 has 13 residues. The CDR3 coding sequence is TGTGCCAGCAGCTTAGCGAGTCGGTCACCCCTCCACTTT. Translating it yields CASSLASRSPLHF.

The genes are TRBV25-1 and TRBJ1-5, with 8 bases aligning to TRBD1. Germline V gene data show CDR1 as MGHDK and CDR2 as SYGVNS. V lost 6 bases and J lost 0; bases outside the gene matches: 13. The length of the CDR3 is 18 residues. In nucleotides, the CDR3 is TGTGCCAGCAGCCCCAGGGACAGGAAAGGTTATAGCAATCAGCCCCAGCATTTT. Residues: CASSPRDRKGYSNQPQHF. Using reference TRBV25-1 and TRBJ1-5 for the parts outside the CDR3, the full variable domain is EADIYQTPRYLVIGTGKKITLECSQTMGHDKMYWYQQDPGMELHLIHYSYGVNSTEKGDLSSESTVSRIRTEHFPLTLESARPSHTSQYLCASSPRDRKGYSNQPQHFGDGTRLSIL.

This clonotype occurred a few times. V gene TRBV14 combines with J gene TRBJ1-1; the D gene is possibly TRBD1 (6 bases). Germline CDR1 is SGHDN and CDR2 is FVKESK. This CDR3 region has 15 residues. The ends were cut back, 2 bases at V and 0 bases at J, with 10 bases in the middle. CDR3 sequence reads: CASSQIRQVNTEAFF. Here the CDR3 DNA reads TGTGCCAGCAGCCAAATTAGACAGGTGAACACTGAAGCTTTCTTT. Combining the CDR3 with reference TRBV14 and TRBJ1-1 gives the whole variable domain EAGVTQFPSHSVIEKGQTVTLRCDPISGHDNLYWYRRVMGKEIKFLLHFVKESKQDESGMPNNRFLAERTGGTYSTLKVQPAELEDSGVYFCASSQIRQVNTEAFFGQGTRLTVV.

This clonotype has only a few counts. The J gene is TRBJ1-2, the V gene TRBV20-1, with D possibly matching TRBD1 (5 bases). The CDR3 is 13 residues long. Trimming left V 0 bases short and J 4 bases short, with 9 bases between. In germline, CDR1 is DFQATT, CDR2 SNEGSKA (reference sequence). CDR3 DNA sequence: TGCAGTGCTAGAGAAGTGGGGACCTATGGCTACACCTTC. Amino acids: CSAREVGTYGYTF.

In the case of this clonotype: A much larger clone sits a single nucleotide away, making a read error possible. The rearrangement links TRBV10-3 to TRBJ1-2; no firm D call. The CDR3 has 12 amino acids. CDR1 and CDR2 (germline): ENHRY, SYGVKD. V was cut by 9 bases and J by 7 bases, with 15 bases left in between. The CDR3 nucleotides are TGTGCCATGGGAGGGCAGGTCTCTGGCTACACCTTC. It translates to CAMGGQVSGYTF.

This clonotype appeared once. The V call is TRBV5-1, the J call TRBJ1-2, with TRBD1 matching 7 bases. Per germline, CDR1 SGHRS and CDR2 YFSETQ. After removal of 4 bases from V and 5 bases from J, the junction contained 14 bases not matched to a gene. The CDR3 consists of 16 residues. The chain's CDR3 is CASSQFHGQEGYGYTF. CDR3 nucleotides: TGCGCCAGCAGCCAATTTCATGGACAGGAGGGATATGGCTACACCTTC.

Comments on this clonotype: One base away lies a much larger clone, so this may be a sequencing read error. This sequence joins TRBV5-1 and TRBJ2-5; D is unclear. V lost 4 bases and J 5 bases, leaving 18 bases between the germline ends. This CDR3 region has 15 residues. Per the germline V gene, CDR1 is SGHRS and CDR2 is YFSETQ. The CDR3 sequence is CASSPPPALGETQYF. The CDR3 coding sequence is TGCGCCAGCAGCCCGCCCCCCGCTCTCGGGGAGACCCAGTACTTC.